The text below deals with one TCR beta chain. This clone may be a read error of a much larger clone one base away. Time point indicated: longitudinal time-point 2. The CDR3 consists of 14 residues. Per germline, CDR1 DFQATT and CDR2 SNEGSKA (reference sequence). The data were obtained in a study of neurological immune-mediated disorders. 5'RACE with 10-nucleotide random UMIs produced the cDNA. TCRdb called the 5' RACE reads again in MiXCR, with one record for every CDR3 protein. The table records approximately 85,000 distinct CDR3 sequences, approximately 13% of them present only once. The sequence derives from a female donor with HTLV-1-associated myelopathy (HAM/TSP). The specimen sequenced was PBMCs. The chain joins TRBV20-1 to TRBJ2-3; D perhaps matches TRBD1 (6 bases). CDR3 sequence: CSARPGASTYTQYF. The CDR3 DNA follows: TGCAGTGCTAGGCCAGGGGCGAGCACATATACGCAGTATTTT.